A single sample is the source of the 4 T cell receptor beta chains below, sequenced in a study of T-cell reconstitution after alpha-beta-depleted transplantation in children. Library preparation (for TCRbeta) was performed with unique molecular identifiers. TCRdb reanalysed the PCR reads using MiXCR and keeps one entry per CDR3 protein. This sample has 140,000 or so distinct CDR3 sequences, with more than 8% found just once. Sample: PBMCs, mostly from graft donor cells, taken 180 days after TCRalphabeta/CD19-depleted stem cell transplant. All receptors come from a female patient aged 2-10 years who had a stem cell transplant for congenital amegakaryocytic thrombocytopenia, so the T cells may come from the graft donor.

Remarks on this clonotype: The junction differs from germline at one of its ends, possibly a read error. This chain links TRBV7-9 with TRBJ2-2; 7 bases map to TRBD1. Germline lookup yields CDR1 SEHNR and CDR2 FQNEAQ (reference sequence). This CDR3 is built from 15 residues. CDR3 region: CASSLGDSRTGEPFF. CDR3 DNA sequence: TGTGCCAGCAGCTTAGGGGACAGTCGCACCGGGGAGCCGTTTTTT.

This clonotype was counted ten times or more. The genes are TRBV5-5 and TRBJ2-3, with 7 bases aligning to TRBD2. The CDR3 is 15 amino acids. V shed 3 bases and J 2 bases; nucleotides not matched to a gene: 6. The V gene's germline CDR1 is SGHKS and CDR2 YYEKEE (reference sequence). The CDR3 loop reads CASSSPSGPTDTQYF. CDR3 in DNA: TGTGCCAGCAGCTCCCCTAGCGGTCCCACAGATACGCAGTATTTT.

This clonotype was recorded at least ten times. V usage is TRBV5-4 and J usage is TRBJ1-1, with 8 bases lining up with TRBD1. The CDR3 runs to 15 residues. The J segment lost 1 base and the V segment lost 4 bases, leaving 6 bases of the junction unmatched. CDR1 and CDR2 (germline): SGHNT, YYREEE (reference sequence). Written as DNA, the CDR3 is TGTGCCAGCAGCCCACCGGACAGGGCGAACACTGAAGCTTTCTTT. Translated: CASSPPDRANTEAFF.

This clonotype was counted at least ten times. The chain has TRBV20-1 and TRBJ2-7; the D gene is possibly TRBD2 (6 bases). Trimming took 3 bases from V and 3 from J, leaving 15 bases between them. The CDR3 runs 14 residues. Per germline, CDR1 DFQATT and CDR2 SNEGSKA (reference sequence). This CDR3 reads CSARKGGGLYEQYF. For the CDR3, the DNA is TGCAGTGCTAGGAAGGGTGGGGGACTCTACGAGCAGTACTTC.